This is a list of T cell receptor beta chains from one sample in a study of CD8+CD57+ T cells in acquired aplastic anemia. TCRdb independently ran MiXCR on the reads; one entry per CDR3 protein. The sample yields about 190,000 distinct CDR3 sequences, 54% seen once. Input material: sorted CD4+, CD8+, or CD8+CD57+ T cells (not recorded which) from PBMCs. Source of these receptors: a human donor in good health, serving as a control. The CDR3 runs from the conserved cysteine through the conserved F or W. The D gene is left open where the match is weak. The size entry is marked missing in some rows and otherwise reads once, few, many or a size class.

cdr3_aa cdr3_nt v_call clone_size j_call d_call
CATAGTGGSLTYEQYF TGTGCCACCGCCGGGACAGGGGGCTCCCTTACCTACGAGCAGTACTTC TRBV24-1 many TRBJ2-7 TRBD1
CASSPIAGVDNEQYF TGTGCCAGCAGTCCCATAGCGGGAGTAGACAATGAGCAGTACTTC TRBV27 NA TRBJ2-7 TRBD2
CASVPSYEQYF TGTGCCAGCGTGCCGTCCTACGAGCAGTACTTC TRBV5-8 many TRBJ2-7 NA
CASSRRQIQETQYF TGTGCCAGCAGCCGCCGACAGATACAAGAGACCCAGTACTTC TRBV7-9 NA TRBJ2-5 NA
CASSSREGSNQPQHF TGTGCCAGCAGCTCCCGCGAGGGGAGCAATCAGCCCCAGCATTTT TRBV9 NA TRBJ1-5 NA
CASRSSGETGELFF TGTGCTAGCAGATCCTCCGGGGAAACCGGGGAGCTGTTTTTT TRBV7-7 many TRBJ2-2 NA
CASRKAGANVLTF TGTGCCAGCAGGAAAGCCGGGGCCAACGTCCTGACTTTC TRBV7-9 once TRBJ2-6 NA
CASRWTPGLNTEAFF TGTGCCAGTAGGTGGACCCCCGGGCTGAACACTGAAGCTTTCTTT TRBV19 NA TRBJ1-1 NA
CASNIYRLGVVSTDTQYF TGTGCCTCAAATATCTACCGCCTAGGGGTCGTGAGCACAGATACGCAGTATTTT TRBV12-3/TRBV12-4 many TRBJ2-3 NA
CASSTRQAYEQYF TGTGCCAGCAGCACCCGCCAGGCGTACGAGCAGTACTTC TRBV7-2 few TRBJ2-7 NA
CASSLSADQPQHF TGTGCCAGCAGCTTGTCCGCCGATCAGCCCCAGCATTTT TRBV5-8 NA TRBJ1-5 NA
CASSLADSRNIQYF TGTGCCAGCAGCTTAGCGGATTCCAGAAACATTCAGTACTTC TRBV7-9 many TRBJ2-4 NA
CSVSGTPNTEAFF TGCAGCGTTTCAGGGACGCCTAACACTGAAGCTTTCTTT TRBV29-1 NA TRBJ1-1 NA
CASRVTGNYEQYF TGTGCCAGCAGGGTTACAGGGAACTACGAGCAGTACTTC TRBV12-3/TRBV12-4 many TRBJ2-7 NA
CATSRDLLVQGGGGEQYF TGTGCCACCAGCAGAGATTTATTGGTCCAAGGGGGCGGAGGCGAGCAGTACTTC TRBV15 NA TRBJ2-7 TRBD1
CASSVDKDQLTF TGTGCCAGCAGCGTAGACAAGGACCAGCTTACTTTC TRBV9 many TRBJ2-1 NA
CSVGRTAGFVNEQYF TGCAGCGTTGGAAGGACGGCAGGGTTCGTCAACGAGCAGTACTTC TRBV29-1 NA TRBJ2-7 NA
CSASASGGLYQPQHF TGCAGTGCTAGCGCATCTGGGGGTCTTTACCAGCCCCAGCATTTT TRBV20-1 many TRBJ1-5 NA
CASSPMTSNYGYTF TGTGCCAGCAGCCCCATGACATCTAACTATGGCTACACCTTC TRBV6-2/TRBV6-3 many TRBJ1-2 NA
CSAQGGYGYTF TGCAGTGCCCAGGGGGGCTATGGCTACACCTTC TRBV20-1 NA TRBJ1-2 TRBD1
CASLEGPYNEQFF TGTGCCAGCCTAGAAGGACCGTACAATGAGCAGTTCTTC TRBV12-3/TRBV12-4 once TRBJ2-1 NA
CASSYGAGEETQYF TGTGCCAGCAGTTACGGAGCAGGTGAAGAGACCCAGTACTTC TRBV6-5 many TRBJ2-5 NA
CASSAAGGYEQYF TGTGCCAGTAGTGCCGCAGGGGGCTACGAGCAGTACTTC TRBV19 NA TRBJ2-7 TRBD1
CASSQDLTSYEQYF TGCGCCAGCAGCCAAGACTTAACCTCCTACGAGCAGTACTTC TRBV4-3 NA TRBJ2-7 NA
CATSREGGNYGYTF TGTGCCACCAGCAGAGAGGGCGGAAACTATGGCTACACCTTC TRBV15 NA TRBJ1-2 NA
CASSHDFF TGTGCCAGCAGCCACGATTTCTTT TRBV12-3/TRBV12-4 once TRBJ1-1 NA
CATSAWGTSTDTQYF TGTGCCACCAGTGCCTGGGGCACTAGCACAGATACGCAGTATTTT TRBV24-1 few TRBJ2-3 NA
CASSDSLIGWGRGYTF TGTGCCAGCAGTGATTCACTTATCGGCTGGGGGAGGGGCTACACCTTC TRBV25-1 NA TRBJ1-2 NA
CASTRADTDTQYF TGTGCCAGCACCAGGGCTGACACAGATACGCAGTATTTT TRBV6-1 NA TRBJ2-3 NA
CASSGGTFQETQYF TGTGCCAGCAGTGGGGGGACTTTCCAAGAGACCCAGTACTTC TRBV6-1 NA TRBJ2-5 NA
CSATSGIGYQETQYF TGCAGTGCTACTAGCGGGATAGGATATCAAGAGACCCAGTACTTC TRBV20-1 NA TRBJ2-5 TRBD2
CATSSVAPGQGGDYGYTF TGTGCCACCAGCAGCGTAGCCCCGGGACAGGGAGGCGACTATGGCTACACCTTC TRBV15 NA TRBJ1-2 TRBD1
CASSRMMIGEGSGNTIYF TGCGCCAGCAGCCGGATGATGATCGGGGAAGGCTCTGGAAACACCATATATTTT TRBV5-1 NA TRBJ1-3 NA
CASSLTTSKVVNEQFF TGTGCCAGCAGCTTGACGACTAGCAAAGTGGTGAATGAGCAGTTCTTC TRBV11-2 many TRBJ2-1 TRBD2
CASSQPGTSGANVLTF TGTGCCAGCAGCCAGCCAGGGACGTCTGGGGCCAACGTCCTGACTTTC TRBV6-5 many TRBJ2-6 NA
CASSIKTSGASDTQYF TGTGCCAGCAGCATTAAAACTAGCGGGGCATCAGATACGCAGTATTTT TRBV7-9 NA TRBJ2-3 TRBD2
CATSQGGYSNQPQHF TGTGCCACCAGTCAGGGAGGGTATAGCAATCAGCCCCAGCATTTT TRBV24-1 once TRBJ1-5 NA
CASSPTRKGYGYTF TGTGCCAGCAGCCCAACGAGAAAGGGCTATGGCTACACCTTC TRBV6-5 many TRBJ1-2 NA